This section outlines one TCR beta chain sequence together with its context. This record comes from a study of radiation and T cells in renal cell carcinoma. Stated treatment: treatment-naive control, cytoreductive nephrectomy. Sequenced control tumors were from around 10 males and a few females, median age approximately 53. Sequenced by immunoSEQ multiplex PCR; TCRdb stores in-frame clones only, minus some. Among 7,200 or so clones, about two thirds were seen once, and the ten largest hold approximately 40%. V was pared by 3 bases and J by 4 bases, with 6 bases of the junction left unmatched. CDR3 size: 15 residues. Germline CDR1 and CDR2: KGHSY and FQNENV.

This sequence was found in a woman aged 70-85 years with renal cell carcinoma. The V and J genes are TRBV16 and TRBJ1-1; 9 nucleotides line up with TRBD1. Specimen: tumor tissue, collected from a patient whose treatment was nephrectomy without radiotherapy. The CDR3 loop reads CASSQTTGGSTEAFF. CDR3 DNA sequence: TGTGCCAGCAGCCAGACGACAGGGGGAAGCACTGAAGCTTTCTTT.